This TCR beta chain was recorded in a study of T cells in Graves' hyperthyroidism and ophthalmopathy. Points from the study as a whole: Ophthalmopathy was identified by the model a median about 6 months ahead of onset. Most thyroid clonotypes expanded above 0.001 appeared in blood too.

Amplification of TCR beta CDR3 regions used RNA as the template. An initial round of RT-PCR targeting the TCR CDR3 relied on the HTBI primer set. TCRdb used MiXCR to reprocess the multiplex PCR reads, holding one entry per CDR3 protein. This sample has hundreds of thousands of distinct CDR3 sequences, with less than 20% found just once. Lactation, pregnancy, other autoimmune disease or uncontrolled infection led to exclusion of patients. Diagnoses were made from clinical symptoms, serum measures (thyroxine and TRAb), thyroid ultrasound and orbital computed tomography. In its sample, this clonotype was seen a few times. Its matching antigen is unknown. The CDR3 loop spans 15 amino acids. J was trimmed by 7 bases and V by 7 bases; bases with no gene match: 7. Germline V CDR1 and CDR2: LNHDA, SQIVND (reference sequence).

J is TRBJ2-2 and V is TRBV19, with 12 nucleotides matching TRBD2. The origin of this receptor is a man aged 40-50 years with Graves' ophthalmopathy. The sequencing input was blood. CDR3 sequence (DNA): TGTGCCAGTAACGGTGCTAGCGGGAGGGTCGGGGAGCTGTTTTTT. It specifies CASNGASGRVGELFF.